This TCR beta chain derives from a study of cytomegalovirus exposure and HLA in healthy donors. Study as a whole: Drawn from HLA-typed donors, tens of millions of unique TCRs were held in an early data release.

Use of 60 Vbeta and 13 Jbeta primers characterized the PCR. The assay was immunoSEQ multiplex PCR, and TCRdb's table has in-frame clones only and misses some. The sample contains over 150,000 clones, 75% to 90% of which appear only once. With regard to this clone: Its antigen is not known.

At the time of sampling, donors were nominally healthy, though unrecorded immune exposures were likely. Per the germline V gene, CDR1 is SGHDN and CDR2 is FVKESK. CDR3 length: 20 residues. Unmatched junction bases numbered 15, after V lost 0 bases and J lost 3 bases. Study observations and caveats: TRBV6-2, TRBV6-3 and some other V segments were unresolvable in 87-base-pair reads. Published work reported that the classifier diagnosed cytomegalovirus status with high specificity and sensitivity.

The clonotype originates from a man younger than 45 in good health and CMV-seronegative. Sample: PBMCs. The chain joins TRBV14 to TRBJ2-1; TRBD1 aligns across 9 bases. The CDR3 DNA follows: TGTGCCAGCAGCCAAGAGCGGCGGACCCTCCGGGACAGGGACTACAATGAGCAGTTCTTC. Translating gives CASSQERRTLRDRDYNEQFF.